Below, one T cell receptor beta chain is given with its context. This sample stems from a study of blood T cell repertoires in COVID-19. Turning to the study itself: The United States, Italy and Spain were the sources of the acute and convalescent COVID-19 samples. The analysed material was cDNA or gDNA that came from T cells, B-cell-depleted T cells, or PBMCs.

CDR1 is SGHRS and CDR2 is YFSETQ in the germline V gene. This CDR3 has 16 amino acids. V lost 4 bases and J lost 3; bases outside the gene matches: 9. In the source study's methods: Reference gene primers were amplified, and this amplification served to estimate nucleated cell counts. Assay: immunoSEQ multiplex PCR; the TCRdb copy retains only in-frame clones and omits some. That table gives V, J and clone size, and the DNA gave D and trimming. The sample lists some 47,000 clones, around 80% occurring once. This TCR came from a human donor in a cohort sampled during active COVID-19. Sample: peripheral blood. This sequence joins TRBV5-1 and TRBJ2-7, with 11 nucleotides matching TRBD1. CDR3: CASSIHPGQGVYEQYF. The DNA for the CDR3 is TGCGCCAGCAGCATTCACCCGGGACAGGGGGTCTACGAGCAGTACTTC.